The 26 T cell receptor beta chains presented below share a single source sample, sequenced in a study of pediatric ulcerative colitis (dated by TCRdb to about 2019). Library generation was performed with the immunoSEQ multiplex PCR assay. Imported from immuneACCESS, the table was reduced by TCRdb to in-frame sequences with V and J called. These copies leave out some clones; in studies compared against another copy, an unresolved V gene accounts for under half, and the cause of the remainder is not known. The sample has 60,000 or so clones on record, 77% of them singletons. Around 4.9% of the sample comes from the top ten. The sequencing sample was made of blood. These receptors were obtained from a boy younger than 18 with moderate ulcerative colitis.

This clone was seen a single time. The chain couples TRBV11-2 to TRBJ1-2; the D gene is possibly TRBD1 (5 bases). V was clipped by 5 bases and J by 5 bases, with 21 bases between them. The CDR3 contains 16 residues. In germline, CDR1 is SGHAT, CDR2 FQNNGV. The CDR3 sequence is CASSPLDRGYGYGYTF. For the CDR3, the DNA is TGTGCCAGCAGCCCGTTGGATAGGGGATATGGTTATGGCTACACCTTC.

V usage is TRBV4-1 and J usage is TRBJ1-1; 7 nucleotides line up with TRBD1. V lost 6 bases, J lost 1 base, and 5 bases stayed unmatched. Per germline, CDR1 MGHRA and CDR2 YSYEKL. This CDR3 is built from 14 residues. The CDR3 reads CASRPTGQNTEAFF. The CDR3 nucleotides read TGCGCCAGCAGGCCGACAGGGCAGAACACTGAAGCTTTCTTT.

This clone has a single count. The chain recombines TRBV29-1 with TRBJ2-2; D not resolved. Germline V CDR1 and CDR2: SQVTM, ANQGSEA. V gave up 4 bases and J gave up 6 bases, with 12 bases separating them. The CDR3 loop spans 13 amino acids. The CDR3 DNA reads TGCAGCGTTGGACGGGTAGAGGCCGGGGAGCTGTTTTTT. It yields the protein CSVGRVEAGELFF.

The chain combines TRBV10-3 with TRBJ1-5; 8 nucleotides match TRBD1. This CDR3 is built from 15 residues. J gave up 2 bases and V 4 bases, and 4 bases lay outside the gene matches. The germline V gene has CDR1 ENHRY and CDR2 SYGVKD. In DNA, the CDR3 is TGTGCCATCAGTGGACAGGGGTTCGGCAATCAGCCCCAGCATTTT. This sequence encodes CAISGQGFGNQPQHF.

V and J are TRBV29-1 and TRBJ1-4; possibly TRBD1 for D (5 bases). The CDR3 length is 13 residues. Germline-derived CDR1 and CDR2 are SQVTM and ANQGSEA. V dropped 7 bases and J dropped 10 bases, with 19 bases sitting between them. This chain's CDR3 is CSAREGSGGKLFF. DNA for the CDR3: TGCAGCGCTCGTGAGGGGAGCGGCGGAAAACTGTTTTTT.

This chain's CDR3 is CASSSGLRTTFAGELFF. CDR3 in DNA: TGTGCCAGCAGCTCGGGGCTTCGAACGACTTTTGCCGGGGAGCTGTTTTTT. The rearrangement joins TRBV9 to TRBJ2-2; D is perhaps TRBD1 or TRBD2 (5 bases each). CDR1 and CDR2 from the germline V gene are SGDLS and YYNGEE. The CDR3 loop spans 17 amino acids. V shed 4 bases and J shed 6 bases, with 22 bases lying between them. The full variable domain, its missing parts supplied by reference TRBV9 and TRBJ2-2, is DSGVTQTPKHLITATGQRVTLRCSPRSGDLSVYWYQQSLDQGLQFLIQYYNGEERAKGNILERFSAQQFPDLHSELNLSSLELGDSALYFCASSSGLRTTFAGELFFGEGSRLTVL.

This clone was picked up a small number of times. The chain joins TRBV20-1 to TRBJ2-2; D is unclear. Germline CDR1 DFQATT, CDR2 SNEGSKA (reference sequence). V was cut by 5 bases and J by 4 bases, with 5 bases left in between. The length of the CDR3 is 11 residues. In nucleotides, the CDR3 is TGCAGTGCTTCACTCACCGGGGAGCTGTTTTTT. Protein product: CSASLTGELFF.

The chain carries TRBV7-3 and TRBJ2-1; tentative D call: TRBD2 (7 bases). Germline CDR1 and CDR2: SGHTA and FQGTGA. CDR3 size: 17 residues. Trimming pared 1 base from V and 2 bases from J, leaving 15 bases between. DNA of the CDR3: TGTGCCAGCAGCTTAATAGGGGGGGCAGAAGCCTACAATGAGCAGTTCTTC. This translates into CASSLIGGAEAYNEQFF.

The chain uses TRBV10-1 and TRBJ1-1; D is unclear. Per germline, CDR1 WNHNN and CDR2 SYGVQD (reference sequence). V lost 8 bases to trimming and J lost 0 bases, with 7 bases between them. The CDR3 extends over 12 amino acids. The CDR3 protein is CASGNLNTEAFF. The CDR3, as DNA: TGCGCCAGCGGAAATCTGAACACTGAAGCTTTCTTT.

The rearrangement links TRBV27 to TRBJ2-5, with 7 bases aligning to TRBD2. The V segment lost 5 bases and the J segment 4 bases; nucleotides outside the gene matches: 10. The CDR3 loop spans 15 amino acids. The germline gives CDR1 MNHEY, CDR2 SMNVEV (reference sequence). The CDR3 nucleotides are TGTGCCAGCAGTCCCTTTTCAGCGGGAACAGAGACCCAGTACTTC. Amino acid sequence: CASSPFSAGTETQYF.

The sample holds one count of this clone. The V gene is TRBV6-6, the J gene TRBJ2-1; D is uncertain. Germline CDR1 and CDR2: MNHNY and SVGAGI (reference sequence). CDR3 size: 14 residues. Trimming removed 0 bases from V and 1 base from J, with 4 bases in between. The CDR3 region is CASSYSFSYNEQFF. The CDR3 DNA is TGTGCCAGCAGTTACTCGTTTTCCTACAATGAGCAGTTCTTC.

This chain connects TRBV27 to TRBJ2-5; weak D call: TRBD2 (6 bases). The length of the CDR3 is 16 residues. Trimming cost V 4 bases and J 5 bases, with 20 bases left between them. The germline CDR1 and CDR2 sequences are MNHEY and SMNVEV (reference sequence). This CDR3 is CASSSSPAGIRETQYF. CDR3 bases: TGTGCCAGCAGTTCCTCCCCGGCGGGGATCCGGGAGACCCAGTACTTC.

This sequence joins TRBV28 and TRBJ2-7; 7 bases are shared with TRBD1. V was pared by 5 bases and J by 2 bases, with 6 bases of the junction left unmatched. Germline V gene sequence: CDR1 MDHEN, CDR2 SYDVKM. The CDR3 spans 14 residues. The CDR3 sequence is CASSPGQPPYEQYF. Here the CDR3 DNA reads TGTGCCAGCAGTCCGGGACAGCCACCCTACGAGCAGTACTTC.

The rearrangement joins TRBV10-3 to TRBJ1-1; D possibly corresponds to TRBD1 (5 bases). V lost 10 bases and J 9 bases, leaving 18 bases between the germline ends. The CDR3 is 12 amino acids. The germline gives CDR1 ENHRY, CDR2 SYGVKD. Written as DNA, the CDR3 is TGTGCCACAAAGGAGGGCATGGGGCAAGCTTTCTTT. It codes for CATKEGMGQAFF.

The chain joins TRBV5-1 to TRBJ1-4; D unclear. The CDR3 is 13 amino acids. The V end lost 0 bases, the J end lost 7 bases, and 7 bases lay between the germline ends. Germline lookup yields CDR1 SGHRS and CDR2 YFSETQ. The CDR3 loop is CASSLAGSEKLFF. In DNA, the CDR3 is TGCGCCAGCAGCTTGGCGGGGAGTGAAAAACTGTTTTTT.

The CDR3 DNA is TGCGCCAGCAGCTTGGGGAGGGGGCTAAGTGGCTACACCTTC. Its protein product is CASSLGRGLSGYTF. The chain carries TRBV5-1 and TRBJ1-2; 7 nucleotides agree with TRBD1. V was pared by 0 bases and J by 7 bases, with 6 bases of the junction left unmatched. CDR3 size: 14 residues. Germline V lookup: CDR1 SGHRS, CDR2 YFSETQ.

This clone was seen more than once but under ten times. The chain employs TRBV9 and TRBJ1-2, with 7 positions matching TRBD1. The CDR3 has 15 residues. CDR1 is SGDLS and CDR2 is YYNGEE in the germline V gene. The junction had 4 bases not matched to a gene; V was cut back by 2 bases and J by 0 bases. The DNA of the CDR3 is TGTGCCAGCAGCGTGACAGGGCCTTCTAACTATGGCTACACCTTC. Encoded protein: CASSVTGPSNYGYTF.

This rearrangement joins TRBV30 to TRBJ2-5; a weak D match, TRBD1 (5 bases). In germline, CDR1 is GTSNPN, CDR2 SVGIG (reference sequence). This CDR3 spans 12 amino acids. With 1 base removed from V and 2 bases from J, the gap between germline ends came to 5 bases. As DNA, the CDR3 is TGTGCCTGGAGTGCAGGGCAAGAGACCCAGTACTTC. Translation: CAWSAGQETQYF.

This chain connects TRBV6-5 to TRBJ2-5; possible D gene TRBD1, 6 bases. The germline CDR1 and CDR2 sequences are MNHEY and SVGAGI. Trimming left V 6 bases short and J 7 bases short, with 15 bases between. This CDR3 comprises 13 residues. DNA of the CDR3: TGTGCCAGCAGGAGAAACAGGGCTCGGACCCAGTACTTC. Translated, it gives CASRRNRARTQYF.

The gene calls are TRBV28 and TRBJ2-7, with TRBD1 identical over 7 bases. Trimming at V came to 3 bases and at J to 4 bases, leaving 6 bases not matched to a gene. The CDR3 contains 14 residues. CDR1 and CDR2 (germline): MDHEN, SYDVKM. CDR3 amino acids: CASSLRQGVYEQYF. CDR3 DNA sequence: TGTGCCAGCAGTTTGAGGCAGGGGGTGTACGAGCAGTACTTC.

CDR3 protein: CASSLRQNYEQYF. CDR3 bases: TGCGCCAGCAGCTTGAGGCAGAACTACGAGCAGTACTTC. The rearrangement links TRBV5-1 to TRBJ2-7; no clear D. The CDR3 runs 13 residues. CDR1 is SGHRS, CDR2 YFSETQ, per germline. Trimming removed 1 base at V and 3 bases at J, with 8 bases between.

CDR3 sequence (DNA): TGTGCCAGCAGCCCCTCGGGAGGGACGAACACCGGGGAGCTGTTTTTT. As protein: CASSPSGGTNTGELFF. The chain combines TRBV9 with TRBJ2-2, with 8 bases lining up with TRBD2. V lost 4 bases, J lost 0 bases, and 5 bases stayed unmatched. Germline values: CDR1 SGDLS, CDR2 YYNGEE. The CDR3 runs to 16 residues.

The chain is built from TRBV5-6 and TRBJ1-4; D call uncertain. Germline V gene sequence: CDR1 SGHDT, CDR2 YYEEEE. The CDR3 totals 16 residues. Trimming stripped 0 bases from V and 0 bases from J, with 9 bases between. CDR3 sequence: CASSLGQYATNEKLFF. CDR3 nucleotides: TGTGCCAGCAGCTTGGGACAATATGCAACTAATGAAAAACTGTTTTTT.

This clone showed up just once. The CDR3 nucleotides read TGTGCCAGCAGTGGGAGCCGCATAAGCGGGGGGCGTTACAATGAGCAGTTCTTC. It is translated as CASSGSRISGGRYNEQFF. V and J are TRBV6-1 and TRBJ2-1, with 9 bases lining up with TRBD2. The V gene end was trimmed by 4 bases and the J gene end by 4 bases; junction bases not matched to a gene: 14. Germline loops: CDR1 MNHNS, CDR2 SASEGT. This CDR3 comprises 18 residues.

The V call is TRBV4-3, the J call TRBJ2-7; 7 nucleotides line up with TRBD2. CDR3 size: 15 residues. V was pared by 1 base and J by 5 bases, with 8 bases of the junction left unmatched. The germline CDR1 and CDR2 sequences are LGHNA and YSLEER. CDR3 nucleotide sequence: TGCGCCAGCAGCCAAGGCGACGGGGGGAACGACGAGCAGTACTTC. It encodes CASSQGDGGNDEQYF.

This clone has just one count. The chain joins TRBV4-3 to TRBJ2-3; 9 bases match TRBD2. CDR3 length equals 18 residues. Germline V gene lookup returns CDR1 LGHNA and CDR2 YSLEER. Unmatched junction bases numbered 10, after V lost 0 bases and J lost 3 bases. The CDR3 DNA follows: TGCGCCAGCAGCCAAGAAGCTAGCGGGACGATAGTAACAGATACGCAGTATTTT. Encoded protein: CASSQEASGTIVTDTQYF.